This TCR beta chain is drawn from a study of T-cell reconstitution after alpha-beta-depleted transplantation in children. CDR3 length: 16 residues. The V gene lost 1 base and the J gene lost 4 bases, with 15 bases spanning the gap. Germline CDR1 MGHRA, CDR2 YSYEKL. Unique molecular identifiers were built into the TCRbeta library. Using its own MiXCR run on the PCR reads, TCRdb lists one record per CDR3 protein. The sample yields over 150,000 distinct CDR3 sequences, roughly 6.5% seen once. At least ten counts were recorded for this clonotype. Its antigen is currently unknown. Study-level results: Some patients showed high day-60 TCRbeta diversity, which derived from surviving recipient T cells and thymic progenitors. A year had passed since transplant, and T-cell counts and diversity by then came mostly from newly produced T cells. Expanded graft clones, several hundred of them, were reportedly the source of alpha-beta T cells about two months after transplant.

The J gene is TRBJ2-3, the V gene TRBV4-1; D possibly corresponds to TRBD2 (6 bases). The TCR comes from a girl less than two years old with combined immunodeficiency, due to receive a stem cell transplant. This specimen was PBMCs, taken before TCRalphabeta/CD19-depleted stem cell transplant. The CDR3 bases are TGCGCCAGCAGCCAAGGGGCGGGGATCGGCCCAGATACGCAGTATTTT. It encodes CASSQGAGIGPDTQYF.